The 21 T cell receptor beta chains reported below all come from one sample, sequenced in a study of OX40 agonist ivuxolimab in advanced cancers. Some clones are missing from TCRdb's copy, which holds only in-frame ones; the method was immunoSEQ multiplex PCR. Of about 89,000 clones listed, 88% were seen once; the top ten hold 0.25% to 0.3%. Sequenced here: CD4+ or CD8+ T cells sorted from blood, sampled in a trial of the OX40 agonist ivuxolimab. These receptors came from an adult with an advanced solid tumor such as melanoma, head and neck, liver or kidney cancer.

J is TRBJ2-2 and V is TRBV18, with TRBD1 identical over 8 bases. This CDR3 is 16 amino acids long. Unmatched junction bases numbered 7, after V lost 4 bases and J lost 3 bases. CDR1 KGHSH and CDR2 LQKENI come from the germline V gene. CDR3 region: CASSRKQGVDTGELFF. Here the CDR3 DNA reads TGTGCCAGCTCACGGAAACAGGGGGTCGACACCGGGGAGCTGTTTTTT.

The chain couples TRBV4-2 to TRBJ2-7, with D perhaps TRBD1 or TRBD2 (6 bases each). Trimming took 0 bases from V and 3 from J, leaving 15 bases between them. The germline V gene has CDR1 LGHNA and CDR2 YNFKEQ. This CDR3 comprises 16 residues. The CDR3 DNA is TGTGCCAGCAGCCAAGATCGTGGGGGGCCGGTCTACGAGCAGTACTTC. Translation: CASSQDRGGPVYEQYF.

J is TRBJ2-1 and V is TRBV7-2; 7 bases fit TRBD2. Germline CDR1 is SGHTA and CDR2 is FQGNSA. The CDR3 loop spans 17 amino acids. V shed 4 bases, J shed 0 bases, and the junction held 9 bases outside the gene matches. CDR3 nucleotide sequence: TGTGCCAGCAGCTCTCGGGTGGCTAGCGGCTCCTACAATGAGCAGTTCTTC. It encodes CASSSRVASGSYNEQFF.

The V and J genes are TRBV2 and TRBJ2-6, with 7 nucleotides matching TRBD1. Trimming took 7 bases from V and 0 from J; bases not matched to a gene: 0. Germline values: CDR1 SNHLY, CDR2 FYNNEI. CDR3 length: 14 residues. Written as DNA, the CDR3 is TGTGCCAGCAAGGGGGCCTCTGGGGCCAACGTCCTGACTTTC. Its translation: CASKGASGANVLTF.

The chain is built from TRBV5-8 and TRBJ1-1; possible D gene TRBD1, 5 bases. The V end lost 0 bases, the J end lost 5 bases, and 8 bases lay between the germline ends. Germline V gene sequence: CDR1 SGHTS, CDR2 YDEGEE. The CDR3 consists of 13 residues. In DNA, the CDR3 is TGTGCCAGCAGCTTGGGAAGGGGAACTGAAGCTTTCTTT. Translated: CASSLGRGTEAFF.

The chain carries TRBV7-2 and TRBJ1-3; 9 nucleotides align to TRBD1. Germline lookup yields CDR1 SGHTA and CDR2 FQGNSA. The CDR3 sequence is 15 residues long. The V segment lost 1 base and the J segment 2 bases; nucleotides outside the gene matches: 0. CDR3 DNA: TGTGCCAGCAGCTTAGGACAGGGGGCTGGAAACACCATATATTTT. Its protein product is CASSLGQGAGNTIYF.

The rearrangement links TRBV5-6 to TRBJ2-2, with 11 bases lining up with TRBD1. The ends lost 3 bases at V and 6 bases at J; junction bases unmatched: 4. The CDR3 runs 15 residues. Germline V CDR1 and CDR2: SGHDT, YYEEEE. The DNA of the CDR3 is TGTGCCAGCAGCTCCCTGGGACAGGGGGCCGGGGAGCTGTTTTTT. As protein: CASSSLGQGAGELFF.

The chain combines TRBV6-4 with TRBJ2-3, with TRBD1 matching 12 bases. The CDR3 loop spans 16 amino acids. The V segment lost 2 bases and the J segment 2 bases; nucleotides outside the gene matches: 2. Germline assignment: CDR1 MRHNA and CDR2 SNTAGT. The CDR3 here is CASSDGGQGATDTQYF. The DNA for the CDR3 is TGTGCCAGCAGTGACGGGGGACAGGGGGCCACAGATACGCAGTATTTT.

The rearrangement uses TRBV10-1 and TRBJ1-4; TRBD1 is a possible D gene (5 bases). CDR3 length equals 13 residues. Per the germline V gene, CDR1 is WNHNN and CDR2 is SYGVQD (reference sequence). Trimming pared 10 bases from V and 4 bases from J, leaving 13 bases between. The DNA for the CDR3 is TGCGCCACCAGGGCTTCGATTAATGAAAAACTGTTTTTT. Protein product: CATRASINEKLFF.

The chain carries TRBV27 and TRBJ2-3; D may match TRBD1 or TRBD2 (6 bases each). The CDR3 has 14 residues. Germline V gives CDR1 MNHEY, CDR2 SMNVEV (reference sequence). V lost 1 base and J 6 bases, leaving 11 bases between the germline ends. CDR3 bases: TGTGCCAGCAGTTTATGGCAGGGGAGGGATACGCAGTATTTT. Protein sequence: CASSLWQGRDTQYF.

This clone was recorded once. The chain recombines TRBV2 with TRBJ1-1; TRBD1 is a possible D gene (6 bases). With 6 bases removed from V and 3 bases from J, the gap between germline ends came to 17 bases. The CDR3 contains 15 residues. From germline, CDR1 is SNHLY and CDR2 FYNNEI. The CDR3 coding sequence is TGTGCCAGCAGATCCATTCGGGGGGGCGACACTGAAGCTTTCTTT. It specifies CASRSIRGGDTEAFF.

This clone was seen only once. The chain links TRBV6-6 to TRBJ2-7; TRBD1 agrees at 8 bases. V shed 5 bases and J 0 bases; nucleotides not matched to a gene: 6. CDR3 length: 15 residues. The germline V gene has CDR1 MNHNY and CDR2 SVGAGI (reference sequence). The CDR3 nucleotides read TGTGCCAGCAGTCGTGGACAGGGCGCCTCCTACGAGCAGTACTTC. It encodes CASSRGQGASYEQYF.

The chain couples TRBV5-5 to TRBJ2-5, with D maybe TRBD1 (7 bases). CDR3 length: 16 amino acids. Trimming removed 1 base from V and 2 bases from J, with 15 bases in between. In germline, CDR1 is SGHKS, CDR2 YYEKEE (reference sequence). In DNA, the CDR3 is TGTGCCAGCAGCTTGTCTTGGCGGGACAGTCAAGAGACCCAGTACTTC. This encodes CASSLSWRDSQETQYF.

The chain joins TRBV7-6 to TRBJ2-7, with unresolved D. The CDR3 loop spans 13 amino acids. The V gene's germline CDR1 is SGHVS and CDR2 FNYEAQ. V lost 1 base and J 1 base, leaving 5 bases between the germline ends. CDR3 DNA: TGTGCCAGCAGCTTAGGGATGTCCTACGAGCAGTACTTC. It encodes CASSLGMSYEQYF.

V usage is TRBV11-2 and J usage is TRBJ2-5; D uncertain. V shed 7 bases and J shed 5 bases, with 8 bases lying between them. The CDR3 runs 11 residues. Germline V gene data show CDR1 as SGHAT and CDR2 as FQNNGV. The CDR3 nucleotides are TGTGCCAGCAAGGGTGCGGAGACCCAGTACTTC. Protein sequence: CASKGAETQYF.

The chain joins TRBV5-4 to TRBJ2-3, with a tentative D call TRBD2 (7 bases). Germline CDR1 and CDR2: SGHNT and YYREEE (reference sequence). Deletions cut 4 bases from V and 1 base from J, with 13 bases between. CDR3 size: 15 residues. The CDR3 DNA sequence: TGTGCCAGCAGCGTGGGGGGGCCACGCACAGATACGCAGTATTTT. It yields the protein CASSVGGPRTDTQYF.

The CDR3 protein is CASIPSGTGAYEQYF. As DNA, the CDR3 is TGTGCCAGCATCCCCTCGGGGACAGGGGCCTACGAGCAGTACTTC. V usage is TRBV27 and J usage is TRBJ2-7, with 10 bases fitting TRBD1. The CDR3 has 15 residues. V was clipped by 7 bases and J by 2 bases; unmatched bases: 8. From germline, CDR1 is MNHEY and CDR2 SMNVEV (reference sequence).

The CDR3 DNA is TGTGCCAGCAGCCGCTACGCCGCGGAGGGGGGACGGGGCTATGGCTACACCTTC. It is translated as CASSRYAAEGGRGYGYTF. This chain links TRBV14 with TRBJ1-2; D perhaps matches TRBD1 (6 bases). The germline V gene has CDR1 SGHDN and CDR2 FVKESK. The CDR3 runs to 18 residues. V was pared by 4 bases and J by 4 bases, with 25 bases between.

This clone was picked up a small number of times. The rearrangement joins TRBV6-1 to TRBJ1-6; unclear D gene. The CDR3 is 13 amino acids. Germline assignment: CDR1 MNHNS and CDR2 SASEGT. V was trimmed by 3 bases and J by 9 bases, leaving 9 bases between them. The DNA of the CDR3 is TGTGCCAGCAGTGATATCCGGGGTTCACCCCTCCACTTT. Amino acids: CASSDIRGSPLHF.

This chain links TRBV27 with TRBJ2-7; maybe TRBD2 (5 bases). Germline V gene lookup returns CDR1 MNHEY and CDR2 SMNVEV (reference sequence). V was pared by 5 bases and J by 6 bases, with 14 bases between. The CDR3 totals 13 residues. The CDR3 reads CASSPGRAGEQYF. The DNA for the CDR3 is TGTGCCAGCAGTCCGGGCCGGGCGGGCGAGCAGTACTTC.

The chain carries TRBV10-3 and TRBJ2-7, with 7 bases matching TRBD1. The CDR3 consists of 14 residues. With V trimmed by 3 bases and J by 3 bases, 5 bases remained unmatched. The germline CDR1 and CDR2 sequences are ENHRY and SYGVKD. The DNA for the CDR3 is TGTGCCATCAGTGACACGACAGGGTTCTACGAGCAGTACTTC. Protein sequence: CAISDTTGFYEQYF.